These T cell receptor beta chains were read from a single sample in a study of blood T cell repertoires in COVID-19. The protocol was immunoSEQ multiplex PCR, while the TCRdb copy is restricted to in-frame clones and leaves out a portion. Found here are 150,000 to 190,000 clones, roughly nine tenths of them singletons; the top ten hold around 15%. The sequenced material came from peripheral blood. These receptors were taken from a woman in her thirties or forties with acute or convalescent COVID-19. CDR3s include the opening cysteine and the closing phenylalanine or tryptophan. Fields, in order: V gene, clone size, J gene, CDR3 length, D gene, CDR3 DNA, CDR3 protein. A D gene is named only where the DNA matches it firmly. Size is omitted from some rows. Given values are once, few, many or a class for expanded clones.

>TRBV11-3|.|TRBJ2-2|17|.
TGTGCCAGCAGCTTAGATGGAAGGTTGGGACTCACCGGGGAGCTGTTTTTT
CASSLDGRLGLTGELFF
>TRBV5-1|.|TRBJ2-3|15|.
TGCGCCAGCAGCTTGGGAGATATAGGGGGAGATACGCAGTATTTT
CASSLGDIGGDTQYF
>TRBV19|.|TRBJ2-7|14|TRBD1
TGTGCCAGTAGTAATATGGGACAGGGGTACGAGCAGTACTTC
CASSNMGQGYEQYF
>TRBV27|.|TRBJ2-3|12|.
TGTGCCAGCAGTACTGCGGCCGATACGCAGTATTTT
CASSTAADTQYF
>TRBV30|.|TRBJ1-2|14|.
TGTGCCTGGAGTGAGGGACACCAGCAGTATGGCTACACCTTC
CAWSEGHQQYGYTF
>TRBV3-1/TRBV3-2|.|TRBJ2-1|16|TRBD1
TGTGCCAGCAGCCAAAATGACAGGGTAGGCTACAATGAGCAGTTCTTC
CASSQNDRVGYNEQFF
>TRBV11-2|.|TRBJ2-2|16|TRBD2
TGTGCCAGCAGCTCCGGGACTAGCGGGAGGCCCGGGGAGCTGTTTTTT
CASSSGTSGRPGELFF
>TRBV6-4|.|TRBJ1-4|13|TRBD1
TGTGCCAGCAAAGACAGGGGGCGAGGAAAACTGTTTTTT
CASKDRGRGKLFF
>TRBV9|.|TRBJ2-5|18|TRBD2
TGTGCCAGCAGCGTCGAGGGCGCTAGCGGGGGTTATCAAGAGACCCAGTACTTC
CASSVEGASGGYQETQYF
>TRBV9|.|TRBJ2-2|16|.
TGTGCCAGCAGCCCATTGTCAGGGGTAGACACCGGGGAGCTGTTTTTT
CASSPLSGVDTGELFF
>TRBV9|once|TRBJ2-3|15|TRBD2
TGTGCCAGCAGCGTAGGTAGTCTAGCGGGAGATACGCAGTATTTT
CASSVGSLAGDTQYF
>TRBV5-1|.|TRBJ2-7|14|TRBD2
TGCGCCAGCAGCCTGAAGCGGGAGTGGTACGAGCAGTACTTC
CASSLKREWYEQYF
>TRBV7-7|.|TRBJ2-3|13|TRBD1
TGTGCCAGCAGCGCACACAGGGGGCTTACGCAGTATTTT
CASSAHRGLTQYF
>TRBV5-8|.|TRBJ2-7|17|TRBD2
TGTGCCAGCAGCACATTAAGAAAGACTAGCGGGTCCTACGAGCAGTACTTC
CASSTLRKTSGSYEQYF
>TRBV27|.|TRBJ2-7|16|TRBD2
TGTGCCAGCAGTTTATCAGCGCTAGCGGGAATTTACGAGCAGTACTTC
CASSLSALAGIYEQYF
>TRBV2|.|TRBJ1-2|14|.
TGTGCCAGCAGTCCTCCGGGATTAAACTATGGCTACACCTTC
CASSPPGLNYGYTF
>TRBV19|.|TRBJ2-1|16|TRBD2
TGTGCCAGTAGTATTGTGGTGGCGGGAGGGCCCGGTGAGCAGTTCTTC
CASSIVVAGGPGEQFF
>TRBV5-1|.|TRBJ1-5|13|TRBD1
TGCGCCAGCAGCCCAGAGACAGGGCAGCCCCAGCATTTT
CASSPETGQPQHF
>TRBV4-1|.|TRBJ2-7|15|.
TGCGCCAGCAGCCAAGAGGCCCTCAGCTCCTACGAGCAGTACTTC
CASSQEALSSYEQYF
>TRBV9|.|TRBJ2-3|12|.
TGTGCCAGCAGCGTAGCTCTGGATACGCAGTATTTT
CASSVALDTQYF
>TRBV7-2|.|TRBJ1-1|13|.
TGTGCCAGCAGCTTTAGCAGGGACACTGAAGCTTTCTTT
CASSFSRDTEAFF
>TRBV14|.|TRBJ2-1|17|TRBD2
TGTGCCAGCAGCCATGACTCGACTAGCGGGGCCTACAATGAGCAGTTCTTC
CASSHDSTSGAYNEQFF
>TRBV28|few|TRBJ2-7|14|TRBD2
TGTGCCAGCGTTAGCGGGGCCCTTTCCTACGAGCAGTACTTC
CASVSGALSYEQYF
>TRBV10-3|.|TRBJ2-3|15|.
TGTGCCATCAGTGAGTCGACCCAGGGTCCAGATACGCAGTATTTT
CAISESTQGPDTQYF
>TRBV18|.|TRBJ2-1|15|TRBD2
TGTGCCAGCTCACCCGGGAGGGCCGATTTAAATGAGCAGTTCTTC
CASSPGRADLNEQFF
>TRBV10-3|.|TRBJ2-7|14|TRBD2
TGTGCCATCAGTGGAGCGGGGGGGCCTCGTGAGCAGTACTTC
CAISGAGGPREQYF
>TRBV7-2|.|TRBJ1-4|16|TRBD1
TGTGCCAGCAGCTCCCGACAGGGCCGCGCTAATGAAAAACTGTTTTTT
CASSSRQGRANEKLFF
>TRBV5-4|.|TRBJ1-1|17|.
TGTGCCAGCAGCTTGGGGGGGGGACATCTTGGGAACACTGAAGCTTTCTTT
CASSLGGGHLGNTEAFF
>TRBV6-1|once|TRBJ1-2|12|.
TGTGCCAGCAGTGAAGTGAGGAAAGGCTACACCTTC
CASSEVRKGYTF
>TRBV28|.|TRBJ1-2|14|.
TGTGCCAGCAGTTTAAGCCCCCCCGGGTATGGCTACACCTTC
CASSLSPPGYGYTF
>TRBV6-5|.|TRBJ2-1|13|.
TGTGCCAGCAGTAAAAACAGGGTCCATGAGCAGTTCTTC
CASSKNRVHEQFF
>TRBV24-1|.|TRBJ2-3|14|TRBD2
TGTGCCACCAGGGGGACTAGCGGAACAGATACGCAGTATTTT
CATRGTSGTDTQYF
>TRBV4-1|.|TRBJ2-3|15|.
TGCGCCAGCAGCCAAGAGTTCGCAGTCACAGATACGCAGTATTTT
CASSQEFAVTDTQYF
>TRBV5-1|.|TRBJ2-3|14|.
TGCGCCAGCAGCTTGGGACAGTTTCCAGATACGCAGTATTTT
CASSLGQFPDTQYF
>TRBV15|once|TRBJ1-2|13|.
TGTGCCACCAGCAGTGAGGGCCTCTATGGCTACACCTTC
CATSSEGLYGYTF
>TRBV6-5|.|TRBJ2-1|15|.
TGTGCCAGCAGTTACGAACACGGACAGATTAATGAGCAGTTCTTC
CASSYEHGQINEQFF
>TRBV30|.|TRBJ2-6|15|.
TGTGCCTGGAGTGTATTGGGCGCCGGGGCCAACGTCCTGACTTTC
CAWSVLGAGANVLTF
>TRBV6-8|.|TRBJ2-2|19|.
TGTGCCAGCAGTTACCCCCGGAATAGAGGAGGAGGGAACACCGGGGAGCTGTTTTTT
CASSYPRNRGGGNTGELFF
>TRBV12-5|.|TRBJ2-4|15|.
TGTGCTAGTGGTTTGGGAAACAGGGTCAAAAACATTCAGTACTTC
CASGLGNRVKNIQYF
>TRBV7-2|.|TRBJ2-3|15|.
TGTGCCAGCAGCGTATGGGCAATTGGGACAGATACGCAGTATTTT
CASSVWAIGTDTQYF
>TRBV19|.|TRBJ1-5|16|TRBD1
TGTGCCAGTAGTGGGGACAGGGGGTTTAGCAATCAGCCCCAGCATTTT
CASSGDRGFSNQPQHF
>TRBV6-5|.|TRBJ1-5|14|TRBD1
TGTGCCAGCAGCGCCGGGACAGTTCATCAGCCCCAGCATTTT
CASSAGTVHQPQHF
>TRBV12-3/TRBV12-4|.|TRBJ1-1|13|.
TGTGCCAGCAGTCTTGGGGCGAACACTGAAGCTTTCTTT
CASSLGANTEAFF
>TRBV19|.|TRBJ1-3|13|.
TGTGCCAGTAGTACTCGGGACAGAAACACCATATATTTT
CASSTRDRNTIYF
>TRBV7-3|.|TRBJ2-2|15|.
TGTGCCAGCAGCTTAGCGGAGGCCTCCACCGGGGAGCTGTTTTTT
CASSLAEASTGELFF
>TRBV11-3|.|TRBJ2-1|15|TRBD2
TGTGCCAGCAGCAGATGGACTAGCGGGATGAATGAGCAGTTCTTC
CASSRWTSGMNEQFF
>TRBV10-3|.|TRBJ2-1|15|TRBD1
TGTGCCATCAGTTATCCGGGACAGGGGTACGATGAGCAGTTCTTC
CAISYPGQGYDEQFF
>TRBV6-1|.|TRBJ1-2|12|.
TGTGCCAGCAGTGAATTCTCCTATGGCTACACCTTC
CASSEFSYGYTF
>TRBV7-9|once|TRBJ1-1|16|.
TGTGCCAGCAGCTTAGGAGGGGCAGGGGCGAACACTGAAGCTTTCTTT
CASSLGGAGANTEAFF
>TRBV6-1|.|TRBJ1-4|16|.
TGTGCCAGCAGTGAAGCTTTGAGAGGATCTCTGGAAAAACTGTTTTTT
CASSEALRGSLEKLFF
>TRBV30|.|TRBJ2-7|15|.
TGTGCCTGGAGTGTACTTTCGGGATGGGCCTACGAGCAGTACTTC
CAWSVLSGWAYEQYF
>TRBV7-3|.|TRBJ2-7|13|TRBD1
TGTGCCAGCAGCCCGGGACAGGGCTACGAGCAGTACTTC
CASSPGQGYEQYF
>TRBV11-1|.|TRBJ2-1|16|TRBD2
TGTGCCAGCAGCTTCCCTAGCGGGGGGTCTTACAATGAGCAGTTCTTC
CASSFPSGGSYNEQFF
>TRBV7-2|.|TRBJ2-3|17|TRBD1
TGTGCCAGCAGCTTTGGGCTCGGGACAGGGGTCACAGATACGCAGTATTTT
CASSFGLGTGVTDTQYF
>TRBV11-1|.|TRBJ2-7|15|TRBD2
TGTGCCAGCAGCTTCCTAGCGGGCAGCTCCTACGAGCAGTACTTC
CASSFLAGSSYEQYF
>TRBV29-1|.|TRBJ1-2|13|TRBD1
TGCAGCGTTGATAGACAGGGGGTGGGTGGCTACACCTTC
CSVDRQGVGGYTF
>TRBV2|once|TRBJ2-1|18|.
TGTGCCAGCAGCGACCCGGAGGGGCGATCTACGTACGTTAATGAGCAGTTCTTC
CASSDPEGRSTYVNEQFF